This T cell receptor beta chain was captured by sequencing in a study of PD-1 blockade in mismatch repair-deficient tumors (TCRdb year 2017). Broadly, across the study: Between September 2013 and September 2016, 86 consecutive patients with about a dozen mismatch repair-deficient cancer types, all previously treated and progressing, were enrolled in the trial. Tumor-associated T cell clones in the peripheral blood of patients responding to PD-1 blockade were tracked using deep sequencing of TCR CDR3 regions.

As concerns this clone: Its antigen is not yet known. No per-base quality is available; no much larger clone lies one base away.

The investigation overall reported the following: Clones residing in the tumor, which were often undetectable in blood before treatment, expanded quickly after pembrolizumab and then contracted, generally before radiologic responses.

Library generation was performed with the immunoSEQ multiplex PCR assay. TCRdb re-hosts the immuneACCESS table, in-frame sequences only. Its copies lack some clones; in the studies checked, an unresolved V gene accounts for under half of them, and the cause for the rest is not known. The sample records about 68,000 clones, around four fifths of which are singletons. In total, the top ten clones hold 4.5% to 6% of the sample. For every enrolled patient, mismatch repair deficiency was confirmed by either polymerase chain reaction or immunohistochemistry. TCR sequencing was performed for a few patients who responded to pembrolizumab therapy. Pembrolizumab PD-1 blockade was prospectively tested in advanced mismatch repair-deficient cancers, regardless of tissue of origin, in the phase II trial. Serial peripheral blood T cell samples were collected before and at multiple times after starting PD-1 blockade. Blood sampling time points were reported as weeks after the first dose of pembrolizumab.

Including cysteine and phenylalanine, the CDR3 has 15 amino acids. Just CDR3 DNA is preserved here, 45 bases in frame from base 1. V loses 5 bases of germline sequence and J loses 5 bases, and the interval between the two ends is 18 bases. For CDR1 and CDR2, the germline V gene (reference sequence) lists SEHNR and FQNEAQ. The starting material was peripheral blood, obtained 2 weeks after starting pembrolizumab. The clonotype comes from an adult with mismatch repair-deficient cancer. This receptor chain uses TRBV7-9 and TRBJ2-5; the D gene remains uncertain. The DNA sequence is TGTGCCAGCAGCCCGGTGGGCCAGGTGTGGGAGACCCAGTACTTC. Its translation is CASSPVGQVWETQYF.